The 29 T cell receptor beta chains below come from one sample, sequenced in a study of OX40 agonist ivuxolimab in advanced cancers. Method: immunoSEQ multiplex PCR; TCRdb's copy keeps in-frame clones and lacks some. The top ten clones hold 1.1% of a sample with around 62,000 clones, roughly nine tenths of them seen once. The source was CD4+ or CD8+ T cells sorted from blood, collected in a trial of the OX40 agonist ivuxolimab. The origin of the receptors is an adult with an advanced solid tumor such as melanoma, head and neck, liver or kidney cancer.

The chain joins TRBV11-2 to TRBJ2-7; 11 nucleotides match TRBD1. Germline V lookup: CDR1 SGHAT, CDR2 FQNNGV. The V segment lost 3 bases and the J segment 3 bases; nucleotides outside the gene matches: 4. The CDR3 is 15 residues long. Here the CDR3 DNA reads TGTGCCAGCAGCTTGACCGGGACAGGGGGCTACGAGCAGTACTTC. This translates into CASSLTGTGGYEQYF.

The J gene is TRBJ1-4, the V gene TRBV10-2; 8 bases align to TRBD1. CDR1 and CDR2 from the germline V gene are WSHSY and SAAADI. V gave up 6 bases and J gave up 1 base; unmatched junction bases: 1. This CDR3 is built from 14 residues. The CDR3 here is CASSRGLTNEKLFF. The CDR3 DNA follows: TGCGCCAGCAGCAGGGGGCTAACTAATGAAAAACTGTTTTTT.

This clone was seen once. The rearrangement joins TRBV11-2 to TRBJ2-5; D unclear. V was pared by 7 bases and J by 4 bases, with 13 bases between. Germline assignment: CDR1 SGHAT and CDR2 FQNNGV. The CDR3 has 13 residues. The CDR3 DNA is TGTGCCAGCATCAACAGTCCTTTAGAGACCCAGTACTTC. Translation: CASINSPLETQYF.

The CDR3 sequence is CASRRQGSGELFF. The CDR3 DNA follows: TGTGCCAGCAGACGACAGGGCTCCGGGGAGCTGTTTTTT. The rearrangement links TRBV6-5 to TRBJ2-2; 7 bases fit TRBD1. The CDR3 runs 13 residues. Germline CDR1 MNHEY, CDR2 SVGAGI. The trim removed 6 bases at V and 6 bases at J, leaving 4 bases unmatched.

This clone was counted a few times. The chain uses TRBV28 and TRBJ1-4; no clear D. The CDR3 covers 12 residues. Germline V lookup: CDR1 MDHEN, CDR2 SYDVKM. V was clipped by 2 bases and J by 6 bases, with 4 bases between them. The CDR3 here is CASSLIDEKLFF. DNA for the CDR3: TGTGCCAGCAGTTTAATTGATGAAAAACTGTTTTTT.

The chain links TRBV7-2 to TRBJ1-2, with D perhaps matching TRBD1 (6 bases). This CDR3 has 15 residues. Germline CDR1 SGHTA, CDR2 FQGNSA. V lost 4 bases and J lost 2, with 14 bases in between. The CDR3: CASSSHRASNYGYTF. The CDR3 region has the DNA TGTGCCAGCAGCTCCCACAGGGCTTCAAACTATGGCTACACCTTC.

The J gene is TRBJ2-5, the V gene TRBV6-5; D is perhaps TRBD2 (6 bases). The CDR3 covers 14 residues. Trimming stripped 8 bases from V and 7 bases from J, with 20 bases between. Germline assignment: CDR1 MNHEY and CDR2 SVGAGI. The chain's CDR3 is CASGNLGGVGTQYF. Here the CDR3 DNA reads TGTGCCAGCGGAAACTTGGGGGGAGTAGGGACCCAGTACTTC.

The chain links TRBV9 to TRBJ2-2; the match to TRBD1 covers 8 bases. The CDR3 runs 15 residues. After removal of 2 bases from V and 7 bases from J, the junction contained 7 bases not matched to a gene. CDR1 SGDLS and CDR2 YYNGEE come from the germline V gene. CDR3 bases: TGTGCCAGCAGCGTTCAGGGGGCGCGAGGCGGGGAGCTGTTTTTT. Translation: CASSVQGARGGELFF. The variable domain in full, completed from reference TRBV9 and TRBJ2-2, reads DSGVTQTPKHLITATGQRVTLRCSPRSGDLSVYWYQQSLDQGLQFLIQYYNGEERAKGNILERFSAQQFPDLHSELNLSSLELGDSALYFCASSVQGARGGELFFGEGSRLTVL.

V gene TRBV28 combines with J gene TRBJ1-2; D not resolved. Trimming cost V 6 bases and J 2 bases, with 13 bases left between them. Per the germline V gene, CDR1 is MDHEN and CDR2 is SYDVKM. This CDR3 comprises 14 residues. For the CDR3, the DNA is TGTGCCAGCAGCAATAGAGGATCCAACTATGGCTACACCTTC. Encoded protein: CASSNRGSNYGYTF.

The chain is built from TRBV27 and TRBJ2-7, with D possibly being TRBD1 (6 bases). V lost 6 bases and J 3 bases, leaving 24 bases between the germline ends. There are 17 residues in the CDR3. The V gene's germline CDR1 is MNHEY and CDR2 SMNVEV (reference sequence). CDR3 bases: TGTGCCAGCAGCCAAATCTCGTTTCCGGGACAAAACTACGAGCAGTACTTC. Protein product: CASSQISFPGQNYEQYF.

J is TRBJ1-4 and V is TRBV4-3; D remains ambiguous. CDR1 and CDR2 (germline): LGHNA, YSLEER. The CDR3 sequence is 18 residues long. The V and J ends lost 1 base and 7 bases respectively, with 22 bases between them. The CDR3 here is CASSQVFARMSWGEKLFF. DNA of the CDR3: TGCGCCAGCAGCCAAGTATTTGCCCGGATGTCCTGGGGTGAAAAACTGTTTTTT.

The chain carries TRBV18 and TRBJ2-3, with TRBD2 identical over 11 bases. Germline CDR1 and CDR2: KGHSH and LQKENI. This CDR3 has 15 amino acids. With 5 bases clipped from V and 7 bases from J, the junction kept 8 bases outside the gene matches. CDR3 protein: CASSIAGGPSYTQYF. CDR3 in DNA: TGTGCCAGCTCAATAGCGGGAGGGCCGTCATATACGCAGTATTTT.

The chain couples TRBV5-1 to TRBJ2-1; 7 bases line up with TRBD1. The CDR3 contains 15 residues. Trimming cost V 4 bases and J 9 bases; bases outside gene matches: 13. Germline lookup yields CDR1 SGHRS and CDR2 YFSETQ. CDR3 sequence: CASSPAPATGIEQFF. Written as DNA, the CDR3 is TGCGCCAGCAGCCCCGCCCCAGCGACAGGGATTGAGCAGTTCTTC.

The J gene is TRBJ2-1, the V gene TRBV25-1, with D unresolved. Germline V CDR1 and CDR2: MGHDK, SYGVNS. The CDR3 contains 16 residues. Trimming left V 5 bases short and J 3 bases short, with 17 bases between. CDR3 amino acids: CASSRAARWGYNEQFF. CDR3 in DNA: TGTGCCAGCAGTAGGGCGGCTAGGTGGGGCTACAATGAGCAGTTCTTC.

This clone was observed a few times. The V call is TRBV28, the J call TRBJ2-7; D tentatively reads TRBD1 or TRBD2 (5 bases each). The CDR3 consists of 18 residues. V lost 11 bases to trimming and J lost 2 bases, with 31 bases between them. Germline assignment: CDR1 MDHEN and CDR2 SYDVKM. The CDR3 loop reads CASEGQQFPRHRAYEQYF. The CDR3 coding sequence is TGTGCCTCCGAGGGGCAGCAGTTTCCCAGACATAGGGCCTACGAGCAGTACTTC.

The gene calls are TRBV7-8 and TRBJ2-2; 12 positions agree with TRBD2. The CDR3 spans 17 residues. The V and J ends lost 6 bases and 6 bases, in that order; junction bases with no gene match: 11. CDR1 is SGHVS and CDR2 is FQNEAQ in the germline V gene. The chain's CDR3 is CASSHTGLAGYAGELFF. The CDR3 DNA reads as TGTGCCAGCAGTCATACTGGACTAGCGGGATATGCCGGGGAGCTGTTTTTT.

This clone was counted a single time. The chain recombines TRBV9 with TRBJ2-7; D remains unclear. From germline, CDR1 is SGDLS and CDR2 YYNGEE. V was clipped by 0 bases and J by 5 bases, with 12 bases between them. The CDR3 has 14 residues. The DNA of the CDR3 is TGTGCCAGCAGCGTAGGCCCGTACGGAGACGAGCAGTACTTC. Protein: CASSVGPYGDEQYF.

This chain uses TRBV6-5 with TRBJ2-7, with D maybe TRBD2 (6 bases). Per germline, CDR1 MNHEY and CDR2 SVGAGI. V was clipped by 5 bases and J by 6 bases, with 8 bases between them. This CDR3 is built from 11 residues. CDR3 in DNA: TGTGCCAGCAGTCACGGGGGCGAGCAGTACTTC. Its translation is CASSHGGEQYF.

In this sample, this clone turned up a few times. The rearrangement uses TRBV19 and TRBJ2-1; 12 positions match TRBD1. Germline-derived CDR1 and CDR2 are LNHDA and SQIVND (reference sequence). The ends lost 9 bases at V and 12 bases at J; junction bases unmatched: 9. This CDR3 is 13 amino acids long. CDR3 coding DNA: TGTGCCAGGACCGGGACAGGGGGCTGGGGGCAGTTCTTC. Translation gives CARTGTGGWGQFF.

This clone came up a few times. The CDR3 bases are TGTGCCAGCAGCGTAGACGGGGGATCCTACAATGAGCAGTTCTTC. As protein: CASSVDGGSYNEQFF. The chain combines TRBV9 with TRBJ2-1, with D possibly being TRBD2 (6 bases). Trimming removed 0 bases at V and 1 base at J, with 8 bases between. The germline CDR1 and CDR2 sequences are SGDLS and YYNGEE. This CDR3 is 15 amino acids long. Full variable domain (remainder filled in from reference TRBV9 and TRBJ2-1): DSGVTQTPKHLITATGQRVTLRCSPRSGDLSVYWYQQSLDQGLQFLIQYYNGEERAKGNILERFSAQQFPDLHSELNLSSLELGDSALYFCASSVDGGSYNEQFFGPGTRLTVL.

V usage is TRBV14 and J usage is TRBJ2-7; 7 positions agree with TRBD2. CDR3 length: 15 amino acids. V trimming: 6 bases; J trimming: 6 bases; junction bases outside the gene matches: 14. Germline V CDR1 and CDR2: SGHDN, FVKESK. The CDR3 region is CASSFRTRNRPEQYF. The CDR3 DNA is TGTGCCAGCAGTTTTAGGACTAGAAATCGTCCCGAGCAGTACTTC.

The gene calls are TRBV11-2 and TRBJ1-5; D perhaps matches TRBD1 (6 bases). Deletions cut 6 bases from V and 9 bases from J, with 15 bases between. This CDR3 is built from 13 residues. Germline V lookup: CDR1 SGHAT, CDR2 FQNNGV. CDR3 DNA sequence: TGTGCCAGCAGTTCAGACAGGTTCTTGCCCCAGCATTTT. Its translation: CASSSDRFLPQHF.

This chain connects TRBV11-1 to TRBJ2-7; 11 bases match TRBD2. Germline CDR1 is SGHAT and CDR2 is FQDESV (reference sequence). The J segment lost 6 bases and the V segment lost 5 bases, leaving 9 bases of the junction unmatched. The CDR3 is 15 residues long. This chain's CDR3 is CASSHPRLAGGEQYF. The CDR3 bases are TGTGCCAGCAGCCACCCTCGGCTAGCGGGAGGCGAGCAGTACTTC. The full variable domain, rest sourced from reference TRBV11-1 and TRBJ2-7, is EAEVAQSPRYKITEKSQAVAFWCDPISGHATLYWYRQILGQGPELLVQFQDESVVDDSQLPKDRFSAERLKGVDSTLKIQPAELGDSAMYLCASSHPRLAGGEQYFGPGTRLTVT.

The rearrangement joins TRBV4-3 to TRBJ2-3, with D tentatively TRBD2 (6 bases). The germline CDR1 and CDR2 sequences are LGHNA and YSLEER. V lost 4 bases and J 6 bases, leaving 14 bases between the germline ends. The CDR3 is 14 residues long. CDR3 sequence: CASSLARDWDTQYF. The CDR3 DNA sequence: TGCGCCAGCAGCCTTGCCAGGGACTGGGATACGCAGTATTTT.

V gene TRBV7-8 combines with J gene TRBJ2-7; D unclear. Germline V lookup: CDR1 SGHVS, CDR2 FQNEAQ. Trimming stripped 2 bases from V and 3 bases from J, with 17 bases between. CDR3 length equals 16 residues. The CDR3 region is CASSLSSQVWIYEQYF. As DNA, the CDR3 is TGTGCCAGCAGCTTATCCAGCCAGGTCTGGATCTACGAGCAGTACTTC.

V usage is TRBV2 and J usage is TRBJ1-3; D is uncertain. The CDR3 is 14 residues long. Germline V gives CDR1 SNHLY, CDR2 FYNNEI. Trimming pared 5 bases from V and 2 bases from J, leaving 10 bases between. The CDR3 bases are TGTGCCAGCAGTCCGGGTGGGGCTGGAAACACCATATATTTT. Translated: CASSPGGAGNTIYF.

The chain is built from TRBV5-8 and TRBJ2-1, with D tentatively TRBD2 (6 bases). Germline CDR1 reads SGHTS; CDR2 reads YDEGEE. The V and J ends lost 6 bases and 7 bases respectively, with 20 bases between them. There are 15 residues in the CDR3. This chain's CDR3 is CASMTSNGGRNEQFF. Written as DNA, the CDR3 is TGTGCCAGCATGACGTCAAATGGGGGGAGGAATGAGCAGTTCTTC.

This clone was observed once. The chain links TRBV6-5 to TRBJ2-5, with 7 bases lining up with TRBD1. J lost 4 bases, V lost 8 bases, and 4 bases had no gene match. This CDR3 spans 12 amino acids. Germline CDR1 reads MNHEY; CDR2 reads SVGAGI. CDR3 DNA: TGTGCCAGCTCGACAGGGCTAGAGACCCAGTACTTC. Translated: CASSTGLETQYF.

CDR3 protein: CASSLSGRTYSNQPQHF. The CDR3, as DNA: TGTGCCAGCAGTTTATCGGGACGGACTTATAGCAATCAGCCCCAGCATTTT. The chain joins TRBV27 to TRBJ1-5, with a possible D match to TRBD1 (5 bases). CDR1 is MNHEY and CDR2 is SMNVEV in the germline V gene (reference sequence). The CDR3 has 17 residues. V was cut by 0 bases and J by 0 bases, with 12 bases left in between.